The 32 T cell receptor beta chains below were found in one sample sequenced in a study of blood T cell repertoires in COVID-19. Assay used: immunoSEQ multiplex PCR; TCRdb lists only in-frame clones, some missing. Among over 150,000 clones listed, 80% to 85% were seen once. Sequencing was performed on peripheral blood. Every receptor here comes from a woman aged 35 to 49 with COVID-19, enrolled during active disease.

The rearrangement uses TRBV15 and TRBJ1-4, with 8 bases lining up with TRBD1. In germline, CDR1 is LNHNV, CDR2 YYDKDF (reference sequence). This CDR3 spans 12 amino acids. The V and J ends lost 6 bases and 7 bases, in that order; junction bases with no gene match: 1. In DNA, the CDR3 is TGTGCCACCAGGACAGGGGTTGAAAAACTGTTTTTT. Protein sequence: CATRTGVEKLFF.

The rearrangement joins TRBV5-1 to TRBJ2-5; D is perhaps TRBD1 (6 bases). The CDR3 consists of 13 residues. Trimming took off 4 bases at V and 5 bases at J, with 12 bases between the two ends. Per the germline V gene, CDR1 is SGHRS and CDR2 is YFSETQ. In DNA, the CDR3 is TGCGCCAGCAGCCCAGGGGTATTGGAGACCCAGTACTTC. Residues: CASSPGVLETQYF.

The V and J genes are TRBV18 and TRBJ1-1; TRBD1 might be the D (5 bases). Germline V CDR1 and CDR2: KGHSH, LQKENI. V shed 1 base and J shed 1 base, with 10 bases lying between them. This CDR3 has 15 amino acids. The CDR3: CASSPQSGQNTEAFF. In DNA, the CDR3 is TGTGCCAGCTCACCACAATCAGGACAGAACACTGAAGCTTTCTTT.

This chain joins TRBV6-5 and TRBJ2-4; 7 bases agree with TRBD2. The CDR3 has 14 amino acids. Germline values: CDR1 MNHEY, CDR2 SVGAGI. Unmatched junction bases numbered 6, after V lost 6 bases and J lost 4 bases. CDR3 sequence reads: CASRAGGRKNIQYF. The CDR3 bases are TGTGCCAGCAGGGCTGGCGGGAGAAAAAACATTCAGTACTTC.

Points on this clone: This CDR3 is also generated by other DNA sequences in the sample. This sequence joins TRBV27 and TRBJ2-7; 8 positions agree with TRBD1. V gave up 4 bases and J gave up 4 bases; unmatched junction bases: 3. The CDR3 has 13 amino acids. CDR1 and CDR2 from the germline V gene are MNHEY and SMNVEV (reference sequence). CDR3 coding DNA: TGTGCCAGCAGTTCGACAGGGGCGTACGAGCAGTACTTC. Residues: CASSSTGAYEQYF.

The chain carries TRBV6-5 and TRBJ1-5; D not certain. The CDR3 is 13 amino acids. V lost 5 bases and J 6 bases, leaving 11 bases between the germline ends. Germline V lookup: CDR1 MNHEY, CDR2 SVGAGI. This CDR3 reads CASSPRNSQPQHF. The CDR3 DNA sequence: TGTGCCAGCAGTCCCCGTAACAGTCAGCCCCAGCATTTT.

V gene TRBV9 combines with J gene TRBJ2-2, with a tentative D call TRBD1 (6 bases). The CDR3 contains 15 residues. V was pared by 1 base and J by 6 bases, with 13 bases between. The germline V gene has CDR1 SGDLS and CDR2 YYNGEE. This CDR3 is CASSVSGQGPGELFF. CDR3 DNA: TGTGCCAGCAGCGTATCAGGTCAGGGGCCCGGGGAGCTGTTTTTT.

The chain has TRBV5-1 and TRBJ2-1; TRBD2 aligns across 14 bases. The CDR3 is made up of 15 amino acids. In germline, CDR1 is SGHRS, CDR2 YFSETQ. The junction had 7 bases not matched to a gene; V was cut back by 4 bases and J by 10 bases. The CDR3 loop reads CASSPGLAGEWEQFF. The CDR3, as DNA: TGCGCCAGCAGCCCGGGACTAGCGGGGGAGTGGGAGCAGTTCTTC.

The rearrangement uses TRBV3-1 (or the pseudogene TRBV3-2) and TRBJ1-5; no clear D gene. The CDR3 length is 15 residues. Trimming took 1 base from V and 9 from J, leaving 16 bases between them. Germline lookup yields CDR1 LGHDT and CDR2 YNNKEL (reference sequence). The CDR3 sequence is CASSQGALGVMPQHF. The DNA of the CDR3 is TGTGCCAGCAGCCAAGGGGCACTTGGCGTAATGCCCCAGCATTTT.

The chain employs TRBV28 and TRBJ1-5; 7 positions agree with TRBD1. The ends lost 5 bases at V and 12 bases at J; junction bases unmatched: 7. The CDR3 loop spans 12 amino acids. Germline values: CDR1 MDHEN, CDR2 SYDVKM. This chain's CDR3 is CASSPRQGSQHF. As DNA, the CDR3 is TGTGCCAGCAGTCCTCGACAGGGCAGCCAGCATTTT.

This CDR3 is CASSLQGNSPLHF. CDR3 nucleotide sequence: TGTGCCAGCAGTTTACAGGGTAATTCACCCCTCCACTTT. This chain links TRBV27 with TRBJ1-6; tentative D call: TRBD1 (5 bases). Germline V gene sequence: CDR1 MNHEY, CDR2 SMNVEV (reference sequence). The CDR3 totals 13 residues. The V end was cut by 2 bases, the J end by 6 bases, with 5 bases between.

V is TRBV10-3 and J is TRBJ2-7; D not certain. The CDR3 has 14 residues. Germline values: CDR1 ENHRY, CDR2 SYGVKD. V shed 2 bases and J shed 3 bases, with 11 bases lying between them. The CDR3 region has the DNA TGTGCCATCAGTGAGACCCTAAACAGCTACGAGCAGTACTTC. Its protein product is CAISETLNSYEQYF.

The rearrangement links TRBV24-1 to TRBJ2-3; 7 bases agree with TRBD2. The germline V gene encodes CDR1 KGHDR and CDR2 SFDVKD. V trimming: 5 bases; J trimming: 1 base; junction bases outside the gene matches: 2. The CDR3 runs 14 residues. CDR3 coding DNA: TGTGCCACCAGTGGCCGGGAGGGCACAGATACGCAGTATTTT. Amino acids: CATSGREGTDTQYF.

The table lists this clone with a count of one. The CDR3 nucleotides read TGTGCCAGCAGCGTAGCCGATGGACTAACGGGAGCCGGGGAGCTGTTTTTT. Translation: CASSVADGLTGAGELFF. The rearrangement joins TRBV9 to TRBJ2-2, with a tentative D call TRBD2 (6 bases). CDR3 length: 17 amino acids. Germline loops: CDR1 SGDLS, CDR2 YYNGEE. Trimming stripped 0 bases from V and 6 bases from J, with 18 bases between.

V gene TRBV3-1 (or the pseudogene TRBV3-2) combines with J gene TRBJ2-7; 12 nucleotides agree with TRBD2. The CDR3 runs 14 residues. Trimming cost V 0 bases and J 7 bases; bases outside gene matches: 1. Looked up from germline, CDR1 is LGHDT and CDR2 is YNNKEL (reference sequence). CDR3 amino acids: CASSQEGLAGEQYF. In DNA, the CDR3 is TGTGCCAGCAGCCAAGAAGGACTAGCGGGGGAGCAGTACTTC.

This rearrangement joins TRBV7-2 to TRBJ1-1, with a tentative D call TRBD1 (6 bases). This CDR3 is 14 amino acids long. CDR1 and CDR2 (germline): SGHTA, FQGNSA. Trimming took 1 base from V and 5 from J, leaving 11 bases between them. The CDR3 DNA follows: TGTGCCAGCAGCTTAGGGTGGGGGCGTACTGAAGCTTTCTTT. Its translation: CASSLGWGRTEAFF.

The chain combines TRBV9 with TRBJ1-1; D perhaps matches TRBD1 (5 bases). V lost 7 bases, J lost 5 bases, and 9 bases lay in between. The germline gives CDR1 SGDLS, CDR2 YYNGEE. This CDR3 comprises 11 residues. CDR3 sequence (DNA): TGTGCCAGCGCGGGGGTTACTGAAGCTTTCTTT. Translation: CASAGVTEAFF.

V and J are TRBV19 and TRBJ2-3; possibly TRBD1 for D (6 bases). CDR1 LNHDA and CDR2 SQIVND come from the germline V gene (reference sequence). The CDR3 loop spans 17 amino acids. The V end lost 7 bases, the J end lost 3 bases, and 23 bases lay between the germline ends. Here the CDR3 reads CASTPRSGRGITDTQYF. The DNA for the CDR3 is TGTGCCAGTACCCCTCGTTCCGGCAGGGGTATAACAGATACGCAGTATTTT. The whole variable domain, remainder taken from reference TRBV19 and TRBJ2-3, is DGGITQSPKYLFRKEGQNVTLSCEQNLNHDAMYWYRQDPGQGLRLIYYSQIVNDFQKGDIAEGYSVSREKKESFPLTVTSAQKNPTAFYLCASTPRSGRGITDTQYFGPGTRLTVL.

The chain joins TRBV10-2 to TRBJ2-3, with unresolved D. The V gene lost 0 bases and the J gene lost 7 bases, with 2 bases spanning the gap. The CDR3 has 11 residues. In germline, CDR1 is WSHSY, CDR2 SAAADI. In DNA, the CDR3 is TGCGCCAGCAGTGAGTCTAATACGCAGTATTTT. It is translated as CASSESNTQYF.

V usage is TRBV4-1 and J usage is TRBJ2-7; 7 bases are shared with TRBD2. The V gene's germline CDR1 is MGHRA and CDR2 YSYEKL. The CDR3 has 15 residues. V dropped 3 bases and J dropped 0; count of bases not matched to a gene: 5. CDR3 nucleotide sequence: TGCGCCAGCAGCCACGGGCGGGGGAGCTCCTACGAGCAGTACTTC. Amino acids: CASSHGRGSSYEQYF.

This clone has just one count. This rearrangement joins TRBV7-8 to TRBJ2-7, with a tentative D call TRBD2 (6 bases). CDR3 length: 16 amino acids. Germline values: CDR1 SGHVS, CDR2 FQNEAQ. V gave up 4 bases and J gave up 2 bases, with 18 bases separating them. The CDR3 DNA follows: TGTGCCAGCAGCTATGCACGCGGACTATCCACCTACGAGCAGTACTTC. Amino acids: CASSYARGLSTYEQYF.

The J gene is TRBJ1-1, the V gene TRBV10-1; D gene unclear. The CDR3 consists of 13 residues. V was pared by 0 bases and J by 7 bases, with 9 bases between. The germline gives CDR1 WNHNN, CDR2 SYGVQD (reference sequence). For the CDR3, the DNA is TGCGCCAGCAGTGAGTCGGGCCCGCTTGAAGCTTTCTTT. Residues: CASSESGPLEAFF.

The V gene is TRBV5-6, the J gene TRBJ1-1; 9 nucleotides align to TRBD1. Trimming took 3 bases from V and 8 from J; bases not matched to a gene: 5. Germline CDR1 reads SGHDT; CDR2 reads YYEEEE. The CDR3 covers 13 residues. This CDR3 is CASSSGTGSEAFF. The CDR3 DNA is TGTGCCAGCAGCTCAGGGACAGGGTCGGAAGCTTTCTTT.

The rearrangement uses TRBV13 and TRBJ2-1, with TRBD2 identical over 10 bases. The length of the CDR3 is 15 residues. Per germline, CDR1 PRHDT and CDR2 FYEKMQ (reference sequence). With V trimmed by 7 bases and J by 4 bases, 7 bases remained unmatched. This CDR3 reads CASISSGGSYNEQFF. CDR3 DNA sequence: TGTGCCAGCATCTCTAGCGGGGGCTCTTACAATGAGCAGTTCTTC.

The chain recombines TRBV7-8 with TRBJ1-2; D gene unclear. The CDR3 loop spans 14 amino acids. Trimming stripped 1 base from V and 3 bases from J, with 9 bases between. Germline lookup yields CDR1 SGHVS and CDR2 FQNEAQ. The CDR3 region has the DNA TGTGCCAGCAGCTTAGGGGGAGCAGACTATGGCTACACCTTC. Protein sequence: CASSLGGADYGYTF.

This clone was observed a few times. The chain combines TRBV6-6 with TRBJ2-1; 8 nucleotides agree with TRBD1. CDR1 is MNHNY and CDR2 is SVGAGI in the germline V gene (reference sequence). The trim removed 7 bases at V and 9 bases at J, leaving 14 bases unmatched. CDR3 length: 15 residues. This CDR3 reads CASTDPAGGMVEQFF. The CDR3, as DNA: TGTGCCAGCACCGACCCCGCAGGGGGCATGGTTGAGCAGTTCTTC.

The chain uses TRBV5-1 and TRBJ2-1; 9 bases are shared with TRBD1. There are 15 residues in the CDR3. Germline V gene data show CDR1 as SGHRS and CDR2 as YFSETQ. With 0 bases clipped from V and 7 bases from J, the junction kept 5 bases outside the gene matches. CDR3 region: CASSLGGTGRNEQFF. The CDR3 DNA reads TGCGCCAGCAGCTTGGGGGGGACAGGGAGGAATGAGCAGTTCTTC.

The chain carries TRBV28 and TRBJ1-1; D gene unclear. CDR3 length: 12 residues. Germline values: CDR1 MDHEN, CDR2 SYDVKM. The V and J ends lost 6 bases and 0 bases respectively, with 5 bases between them. CDR3 region: CASRTLNTEAFF. The CDR3 nucleotides read TGTGCCAGCAGAACTCTGAACACTGAAGCTTTCTTT.

The chain has TRBV20-1 and TRBJ1-2; no firm D call. This CDR3 spans 11 amino acids. Per germline, CDR1 DFQATT and CDR2 SNEGSKA (reference sequence). The V end lost 5 bases, the J end lost 1 base, and 5 bases lay between the germline ends. CDR3 loop: CSAPLNYGYTF. In DNA, the CDR3 is TGCAGTGCTCCCCTTAACTATGGCTACACCTTC.

The rearrangement links TRBV9 to TRBJ1-1; D gene ambiguous. Germline loops: CDR1 SGDLS, CDR2 YYNGEE. Trimming took off 3 bases at V and 2 bases at J, with 11 bases between the two ends. This CDR3 is 14 amino acids long. This CDR3 is CASSAQWSNTEAFF. The CDR3 nucleotides read TGTGCCAGCAGCGCCCAGTGGAGTAACACTGAAGCTTTCTTT.

The chain links TRBV2 to TRBJ2-7; 9 bases are a match to TRBD1. This CDR3 comprises 14 residues. Germline V gene sequence: CDR1 SNHLY, CDR2 FYNNEI. The V gene end was trimmed by 7 bases and the J gene end by 7 bases; junction bases not matched to a gene: 11. CDR3 sequence: CASKRDRDHYEQYF. The CDR3, as DNA: TGTGCCAGCAAACGGGACAGGGATCACTATGAGCAGTACTTC.

The chain carries TRBV18 and TRBJ1-5; 8 positions match TRBD1. The CDR3 totals 17 residues. Per germline, CDR1 KGHSH and CDR2 LQKENI. V trimming: 4 bases; J trimming: 2 bases; junction bases outside the gene matches: 10. The chain's CDR3 is CASSRIGQGKGNQPQHF. In DNA, the CDR3 is TGTGCCAGCTCACGCATCGGACAGGGAAAAGGCAATCAGCCCCAGCATTTT.